The next 26 T cell receptor beta chains were all read from a single sample in a study of cytomegalovirus exposure and HLA in healthy donors. Primers for the PCR totalled 60 Vbeta and 13 Jbeta. This table comes from immunoSEQ multiplex PCR, and its TCRdb copy is limited to in-frame clones, with some not included. The table has 200,000 or so clones, about four fifths seen once; the top ten hold about 0.25%. The sequenced sample was PBMCs. The origin of the receptors is a boy under 18 in good health and CMV-seronegative.

The chain uses TRBV6-1 and TRBJ1-1; maybe TRBD1 (5 bases). The CDR3 has 14 residues. Trimming took off 4 bases at V and 3 bases at J, with 12 bases between the two ends. CDR1 MNHNS and CDR2 SASEGT come from the germline V gene. The CDR3 here is CASSGAGRDTEAFF. The CDR3 nucleotides are TGTGCCAGCAGTGGCGCAGGGAGGGACACTGAAGCTTTCTTT.

V and J are TRBV14 and TRBJ1-1; no definite D call. V was cut by 4 bases and J by 3 bases, with 15 bases left in between. This CDR3 spans 15 amino acids. The germline V gene encodes CDR1 SGHDN and CDR2 FVKESK. CDR3 DNA: TGTGCCAGCAGCCGTTCCCACTTGCCTGACACTGAAGCTTTCTTT. The encoded protein is CASSRSHLPDTEAFF.

CDR3: CASSFGPTEAFF. The CDR3 nucleotides read TGTGCCAGCAGCTTTGGGCCCACTGAAGCTTTCTTT. V usage is TRBV7-8 and J usage is TRBJ1-1; D gene unclear. Looked up from germline, CDR1 is SGHVS and CDR2 is FQNEAQ. The CDR3 covers 12 residues. The germline V and J ends were trimmed by 3 bases and 4 bases, with 6 bases remaining between them.

The chain carries TRBV7-2 and TRBJ2-5; a weak D match, TRBD2 (5 bases). Germline assignment: CDR1 SGHTA and CDR2 FQGNSA. Trimming removed 2 bases from V and 7 bases from J, with 11 bases in between. The CDR3 is 13 residues long. The CDR3 coding sequence is TGTGCCAGCAGCTTATTACGGGAAGGGACCCAGTACTTC. Translating it yields CASSLLREGTQYF.

The chain links TRBV9 to TRBJ2-2, with a weak D call TRBD1 (6 bases). The CDR3 is 17 residues long. Trimming left V 2 bases short and J 0 bases short, with 14 bases between. Looked up from germline, CDR1 is SGDLS and CDR2 is YYNGEE. The CDR3 reads CASSVPQQGPNTGELFF. CDR3 nucleotides: TGTGCCAGCAGCGTCCCACAACAGGGTCCGAACACCGGGGAGCTGTTTTTT.

This chain joins TRBV2 and TRBJ1-2, with D unresolved. Germline CDR1 reads SNHLY; CDR2 reads FYNNEI. The CDR3 is made up of 11 amino acids. The V end lost 1 base, the J end lost 7 bases, and 4 bases lay between the germline ends. This chain's CDR3 is CASSEVVGYTF. CDR3 DNA: TGTGCCAGCAGTGAAGTAGTTGGCTACACCTTC.

The CDR3 bases are TGTGCCAGCAGCCGAGCCGGGACAGGGGGTTTCGAGCAGTACTTC. It codes for CASSRAGTGGFEQYF. The chain couples TRBV7-2 to TRBJ2-5; 11 positions match TRBD1. The J call is in doubt because the DNA end fits TRBJ2-7 better. CDR3 length: 15 amino acids. CDR1 is SGHTA and CDR2 is FQGNSA in the germline V gene.

This chain connects TRBV5-4 to TRBJ2-5; D might be TRBD2 (6 bases). Deletions cut 4 bases from V and 5 bases from J, with 12 bases between. The CDR3 totals 13 residues. CDR1 is SGHNT, CDR2 YYREEE, per germline (reference sequence). This CDR3 is CASSRDREETQYF. The CDR3 coding sequence is TGTGCCAGCAGCCGGGACCGGGAGGAGACCCAGTACTTC.

This chain uses TRBV5-1 with TRBJ2-2, with D tentatively TRBD1 (5 bases). The germline gives CDR1 SGHRS, CDR2 YFSETQ. The CDR3 is 15 residues long. The germline V and J ends were trimmed by 5 bases and 3 bases, with 14 bases remaining between them. CDR3 nucleotides: TGCGCCAGCAGTAGCAGGGTCGCTTACACCGGGGAGCTGTTTTTT. It is translated as CASSSRVAYTGELFF.

V is TRBV30 and J is TRBJ1-2; 7 bases fit TRBD1. CDR3 length: 12 residues. V lost 5 bases to trimming and J lost 7 bases; unmatched junction nucleotides: 7. From germline, CDR1 is GTSNPN and CDR2 SVGIG (reference sequence). The DNA of the CDR3 is TGTGCCTGGGTGACAGGGTGGTTTGGCTACACCTTC. This translates into CAWVTGWFGYTF.

The chain is built from TRBV6-5 and TRBJ2-1, with a possible D match to TRBD1 (6 bases). Trimming stripped 6 bases from V and 5 bases from J, with 14 bases between. This CDR3 is 14 amino acids long. The germline V gene has CDR1 MNHEY and CDR2 SVGAGI. CDR3 amino acids: CASRKQGAHNEQFF. CDR3 sequence (DNA): TGTGCCAGCAGGAAACAGGGAGCTCACAATGAGCAGTTCTTC.

The rearrangement uses TRBV5-1 and TRBJ2-3; D is unclear. This CDR3 region has 14 residues. From germline, CDR1 is SGHRS and CDR2 YFSETQ. Trimming took off 0 bases at V and 2 bases at J, with 7 bases between the two ends. The DNA of the CDR3 is TGCGCCAGCAGCTTGGGACTTCACACAGATACGCAGTATTTT. Amino acids: CASSLGLHTDTQYF.

The V call is TRBV6-1, the J call TRBJ2-1, with TRBD2 matching 12 bases. The CDR3 totals 15 residues. Germline CDR1 and CDR2: MNHNS and SASEGT. Trimming removed 6 bases from V and 4 bases from J; junction bases left unmatched: 4. The DNA for the CDR3 is TGTGCCAGCAGCCCGACTAGCGGGAGATACAATGAGCAGTTCTTC. Protein: CASSPTSGRYNEQFF.

V usage is TRBV11-3 and J usage is TRBJ2-7; a weak D match, TRBD1 (7 bases). V dropped 4 bases and J dropped 7 bases, with 11 bases sitting between them. Germline-derived CDR1 and CDR2 are SGHNT and YENEEA. The CDR3 totals 12 residues. The CDR3 DNA is TGTGCCAGCAGCTATCAGGGGGGAGAGCAGTACTTC. Translated, it gives CASSYQGGEQYF. Together with reference TRBV11-3 and TRBJ2-7, the CDR3 gives the full variable domain: EAGVVQSPRYKIIEKKQPVAFWCNPISGHNTLYWYLQNLGQGPELLIRYENEEAVDDSQLPKDRFSAERLKGVDSTLKIQPAELGDSAVYLCASSYQGGEQYFGPGTRLTVT.

This clone was detected a few times. The V gene is TRBV7-2, the J gene TRBJ2-1; 11 bases are a match to TRBD2. Per the germline V gene, CDR1 is SGHTA and CDR2 is FQGNSA. Trimming cost V 3 bases and J 8 bases; bases outside gene matches: 6. This CDR3 region has 15 residues. The CDR3 nucleotides are TGTGCCAGCAGCTTGGCTAGCGGGGGGATATATGAGCAGTTCTTC. This codes for CASSLASGGIYEQFF.

The chain combines TRBV9 with TRBJ2-1; D is unresolved. Trimming took 3 bases from V and 3 from J, leaving 16 bases between them. The CDR3 has 16 residues. Germline CDR1 SGDLS, CDR2 YYNGEE. CDR3 sequence: CASSGHVVDNYNEQFF. The CDR3 bases are TGTGCCAGCAGCGGACACGTAGTCGACAACTACAATGAGCAGTTCTTC.

This clone was picked up a small number of times. This chain uses TRBV18 with TRBJ2-2; D ambiguous. V was pared by 2 bases and J by 7 bases, with 5 bases between. Per the germline V gene, CDR1 is KGHSH and CDR2 is LQKENI. This CDR3 is 12 amino acids long. CDR3: CASSPVFGELFF. The CDR3, as DNA: TGTGCCAGCTCACCAGTCTTCGGGGAGCTGTTTTTT.

The V gene is TRBV4-1, the J gene TRBJ1-2; D may be TRBD1 (5 bases). With 4 bases removed from V and 8 bases from J, the gap between germline ends came to 29 bases. Per germline, CDR1 MGHRA and CDR2 YSYEKL. The CDR3 loop spans 18 amino acids. The CDR3 loop is CASSLRGNNGRTFRGYTF. For the CDR3, the DNA is TGCGCCAGCAGCCTAAGGGGTAATAATGGCAGGACCTTTCGGGGCTACACCTTC.

The V call is TRBV10-3, the J call TRBJ1-2; 9 bases map to TRBD1. With 3 bases clipped from V and 4 bases from J, the junction kept 3 bases outside the gene matches. This CDR3 has 14 amino acids. CDR1 and CDR2 from the germline V gene are ENHRY and SYGVKD. CDR3 sequence: CAISDPTGGYGYTF. CDR3 nucleotide sequence: TGTGCCATCAGTGACCCGACAGGGGGCTATGGCTACACCTTC.

The chain joins TRBV29-1 to TRBJ2-2; maybe TRBD2 (6 bases). The CDR3 extends over 11 amino acids. CDR1 is SQVTM and CDR2 is ANQGSEA in the germline V gene. CDR3 protein: CTAWEAGELFF. The CDR3 DNA is TGCACCGCGTGGGAGGCCGGGGAGCTGTTTTTT.

The gene calls are TRBV4-2 and TRBJ1-1; 9 positions agree with TRBD1. The CDR3 is 17 residues long. The junction had 12 bases not matched to a gene; V was cut back by 1 base and J by 6 bases. Germline values: CDR1 LGHNA, CDR2 YNFKEQ. The CDR3 bases are TGTGCCAGCAGCCAAGCAGCCTCGGACAGGGGTATCGCTGAAGCTTTCTTT. Its protein is CASSQAASDRGIAEAFF.

The V gene is TRBV14, the J gene TRBJ2-1; D call uncertain. V lost 4 bases and J lost 0, with 4 bases in between. CDR3 length equals 13 residues. Germline V CDR1 and CDR2: SGHDN, FVKESK. The CDR3 DNA follows: TGTGCCAGCAGCCTTAGCTCCTACAATGAGCAGTTCTTC. It is translated as CASSLSSYNEQFF.

The V gene is TRBV29-1, the J gene TRBJ2-3, with D unclear. The CDR3 loop spans 11 amino acids. Germline values: CDR1 SQVTM, CDR2 ANQGSEA. The ends were cut back, 2 bases at V and 2 bases at J, with 2 bases in the middle. The DNA for the CDR3 is TGCAGCGTTGAATACACAGATACGCAGTATTTT. Translating gives CSVEYTDTQYF.

This clone appeared a single time. One end of the junction fails to match germline, which may point to a read error. The chain joins TRBV27 to TRBJ1-2, with 7 bases matching TRBD1. Germline lookup yields CDR1 MNHEY and CDR2 SMNVEV (reference sequence). This CDR3 comprises 15 residues. In nucleotides, the CDR3 is TGTGCCAGCAGTTTAACCACGACAGGGAGGTATGGCTACAACTTC. It specifies CASSLTTTGRYGYNF.

The chain recombines TRBV7-8 with TRBJ1-2, with TRBD1 matching 8 bases. Trimming cost V 1 base and J 6 bases; bases outside gene matches: 7. The CDR3 totals 15 residues. Germline lookup yields CDR1 SGHVS and CDR2 FQNEAQ. The CDR3, as DNA: TGTGCCAGCAGCTTAGGTGGGACAGGATTGGATGGCTACACCTTC. Its protein is CASSLGGTGLDGYTF.

The chain has TRBV5-1 and TRBJ2-2, with TRBD1 as a possible D gene (7 bases). The CDR3 consists of 17 residues. V was pared by 6 bases and J by 8 bases, with 26 bases between. Germline CDR1 SGHRS, CDR2 YFSETQ. The CDR3 here is CASNRGLPNPERGELFF. The CDR3 DNA is TGCGCCAGCAACAGGGGACTTCCAAACCCCGAACGAGGGGAGCTGTTTTTT.